A selection of T cell receptor beta chains follows, all from one sample in a study of glioma-infiltrating T cells. TCRdb redid the calling of the multiplex PCR reads with MiXCR, one entry per CDR3 protein. The sample lists 90,000 to 100,000 distinct CDR3 sequences; 40% were seen once. Sequencing was done on a sample of glioma tissue, nonneoplastic brain tissue, or PBMCs (not recorded which). These receptors came from a human donor with low-grade glioma or glioblastoma, undergoing nonglioma brain surgery, or in good health (not recorded which). The CDR3 runs from the conserved cysteine through the conserved F or W. A D gene is named only where the DNA matches it firmly. Clone size is not always given. Where it is, it says once, few, many or a class for expanded clones.

D	V	size	J	DNA	CDR3
.	TRBV28	.	TRBJ2-3	TGTGCCAGTGTTGACCCTATTGGTACAGGTACTCAGTATTTT	CASVDPIGTGTQYF
.	TRBV5-4	many	TRBJ1-2	TGTGCCAGCAGAAAACGAGGGGGTGGCGGCTACACCTTC	CASRKRGGGGYTF
TRBD1	TRBV6-1	.	TRBJ2-7	TGTGCCAGCCTGGCAGGACAGGTCCACGAGCAGTACTTC	CASLAGQVHEQYF
.	TRBV11-2	.	TRBJ1-1	TGTGCCAGCAGCTCCGAGGTGGGAATGAACACTGAAGCTCTCTTT	CASSSEVGMNTEALF
TRBD1	TRBV29-1	few	TRBJ2-3	TGCAGCGTTGAAGCCCGGGACAGGGAGAAAGATACGCAGTATTTT	CSVEARDREKDTQYF
.	TRBV20-1	.	TRBJ2-7	TGCAGTGCTAAAGCCGGCTCCCACGAGCAGTACTTC	CSAKAGSHEQYF
.	TRBV6-5	many	TRBJ2-3	TGTGCCAGCAGTTACTCATCGCGGGGACGCTATACGCAGTATTTT	CASSYSSRGRYTQYF
.	TRBV5-1	.	TRBJ2-6	TGCGCCTGCAGCTTGGATCCCAACTCTGGGGCCAACGTCCTGACTTTC	CACSLDPNSGANVLTF
TRBD2	TRBV3-1	many	TRBJ2-7	TGTGCCAGCAGCCAAGTTATGTCTAGCGGGGTTGCCTACGAGCAGTACTTC	CASSQVMSSGVAYEQYF
TRBD1	TRBV12-3/TRBV12-4	many	TRBJ1-3	TGTGCCAGCAGCCAAACAGGGGAGTCTGGAAACACCATATATTTT	CASSQTGESGNTIYF
.	TRBV28	many	TRBJ1-2	TGTGCCAGCAGTTTAGGTTTCGGTAACTATGGCTACACCTTC	CASSLGFGNYGYTF
TRBD1	TRBV7-2	many	TRBJ2-3	TGTGCCAGCAGCCTCGGGACAGGGAAGGATACGCAGTATTTT	CASSLGTGKDTQYF
.	TRBV11-1	.	TRBJ2-5	TGTGCCAGCAGCTTTATTACAGGATCCGGAGGGACCCAGTACTTC	CASSFITGSGGTQYF
TRBD2	TRBV7-9	few	TRBJ2-5	TGTGCCAGCAGCTTAACCGTTAGCGGGGCAGAAGAGACCCAGTACTTC	CASSLTVSGAEETQYF
.	TRBV7-3	many	TRBJ2-7	TGTGCCAGCAGCCCTGATGCGGGAATCAGGCAGTACTTC	CASSPDAGIRQYF
.	TRBV7-2	many	TRBJ2-5	TGTGCCAGCAGCTTTGGCCCTTTAACCGTTTTCCAGTACTTC	CASSFGPLTVFQYF
.	TRBV4-1	once	TRBJ2-5	TGCGCCAGCATCCTAGTGGACAGCCAAGAGACCCAGTACTTC	CASILVDSQETQYF
.	TRBV5-1	many	TRBJ1-1	TGCGCCAGCAGCTTGGGGGACCTGAACACTGAAGCTTTCTTT	CASSLGDLNTEAFF
.	TRBV9	many	TRBJ1-6	TGTGCCAGCAGCGTAGGAGACCCTCGAGCCCTCCACTTT	CASSVGDPRALHF
.	TRBV19	many	TRBJ2-7	TGTGCCAGTAGTCCGGGGACAACCACTCCCTACGAGCAGTACTTC	CASSPGTTTPYEQYF
.	TRBV20-1	many	TRBJ1-5	TGCAGTGCTAGAGATGCGGCACAGGGTCATCAGCCCCAGCATTTT	CSARDAAQGHQPQHF
TRBD1	TRBV6-1	.	TRBJ2-4	TGTGCCAGCAGAACCCGGACAGGGGAGTACATTCAGTACTTC	CASRTRTGEYIQYF
TRBD2	TRBV10-3	many	TRBJ2-3	TGTGCCATCAGCCCCGGGGGGTTGGCAGATACGCAGTATTTT	CAISPGGLADTQYF
TRBD1	TRBV5-1	many	TRBJ2-1	TGCGCCAGCAGCCTCCGGGACAGGGGGGGGAATGAGCAGTTCTTC	CASSLRDRGGNEQFF
.	TRBV24-1	many	TRBJ2-3	TGTGCCACCAGTGGGAGGGATACGCAGTATTTT	CATSGRDTQYF
.	TRBV12-2	.	TRBJ2-3	TGTGCAAGTCGCGTACCCGCCCTCCGCCGCAGGGATACGCAGTATTTT	CASRVPALRRRDTQYF
.	TRBV7-9	many	TRBJ2-1	TGTGCCAGCAGCCCCCGGACAGCCACCTCCAGGATTATGGACAATGAGCAGTTCTTC	CASSPRTATSRIMDNEQFF
TRBD2	TRBV4-1	.	TRBJ2-3	TGCGCCAGCAGACCCAGAGCGGGGGGTGGCACAGATACGCAGTATTTT	CASRPRAGGGTDTQYF
.	TRBV28	.	TRBJ1-6	TGCGCCAGCGGTCCGCCGCGGGGGGCCAGTTCACCCCTCCACTTT	CASGPPRGASSPLHF
.	TRBV6-6	many	TRBJ2-1	TGTGCCAGCAGTTATACCCCCGGTGAGCAGTTCTTC	CASSYTPGEQFF
.	TRBV28	many	TRBJ2-5	TGTGCCAGCAGCCGCCGATCCCCAGAGACCCAGTACTTC	CASSRRSPETQYF
.	TRBV19	many	TRBJ2-5	TGTGCCAGTAGTATAGAACAGGCCGAATGGTCGTCCCAGTACTTC	CASSIEQAEWSSQYF
TRBD1	TRBV19	many	TRBJ1-1	TGTGCCAGTAGTAGACAGGGGAGTAACACTGAAGCTTTCTTT	CASSRQGSNTEAFF
.	TRBV11-2	many	TRBJ1-1	TGTGCCAGCAGCTTAGGAACAGGGTCTTCGGGCACTGAAGCTTTCTTT	CASSLGTGSSGTEAFF
.	TRBV4-1	.	TRBJ1-6	TGCGCCAGCAGCCAAGGCGCATCCAATTCACCCATCCACTTT	CASSQGASNSPIHF
.	TRBV6-6	.	TRBJ2-5	.	CASRRKGTNEKLFFGSGTQYF
.	TRBV3-1	many	TRBJ1-1	TGTGCCAGCAGCCAAGGAGGAGGCCGAGGAGCTTTCTTT	CASSQGGGRGAFF
.	TRBV4-1	few	TRBJ2-5	TGCGCCAGCAGCCCCCGGATCCTTAGCCTAGAGACCCAGTACTTC	CASSPRILSLETQYF
TRBD1	TRBV19	.	TRBJ2-7	TGTGCCAGTAGTATAGTATCGGGACAGAACTACGAGCAGTACTTC	CASSIVSGQNYEQYF